This passage covers 14 T cell receptor beta chains from one sample sequenced in a study of blood T cell repertoires in COVID-19. The repertoire was sequenced with immunoSEQ multiplex PCR; TCRdb's copy has only in-frame clones and lacks some. This table has 250,000 to 350,000 clones, 65% to 85% appearing once. The source material was peripheral blood. These receptors were collected from a human donor with COVID-19, enrolled during active disease. The donor label of this sample is uncertain.

In its sample, this clone was seen a few times. V gene TRBV28 combines with J gene TRBJ2-5, with TRBD1 matching over 9 bases. V shed 4 bases and J 7 bases; nucleotides not matched to a gene: 4. Germline-derived CDR1 and CDR2 are MDHEN and SYDVKM. CDR3 length: 13 amino acids. CDR3 residues: CASSYRGRGTQYF. The CDR3 nucleotides are TGTGCCAGCAGTTACAGGGGGCGGGGGACCCAGTACTTC.

J is TRBJ2-7 and V is TRBV10-3, with 9 bases identical to TRBD2. Germline V lookup: CDR1 ENHRY, CDR2 SYGVKD. Trimming removed 0 bases from V and 4 bases from J; junction bases left unmatched: 13. This CDR3 has 18 amino acids. CDR3 amino acids: CAISESSSPGLAAYEQYF. Written as DNA, the CDR3 is TGTGCCATCAGTGAGTCATCTTCCCCGGGACTAGCAGCTTACGAGCAGTACTTC.

CDR3 coding DNA: TGTGCCACCAGCAGAGATATCGGTGAGAACACTGAAGCTTTCTTT. The encoded protein is CATSRDIGENTEAFF. The chain links TRBV15 to TRBJ1-1; D gene uncertain. Germline CDR1 LNHNV, CDR2 YYDKDF (reference sequence). Trimming stripped 0 bases from V and 1 base from J, with 9 bases between. The CDR3 covers 15 residues.

The chain has TRBV28 and TRBJ1-2; TRBD1 matches at 9 bases. Trimming removed 5 bases from V and 5 bases from J; junction bases left unmatched: 9. Germline V gene sequence: CDR1 MDHEN, CDR2 SYDVKM. The CDR3 totals 15 residues. CDR3: CASSARGTGFYGYTF. CDR3 coding DNA: TGTGCCAGCAGTGCCCGCGGGACAGGGTTTTATGGCTACACCTTC.

J is TRBJ2-1 and V is TRBV3-1 (or the pseudogene TRBV3-2); the D is unclear. The ends were cut back, 1 base at V and 1 base at J, with 11 bases in the middle. CDR1 and CDR2 (germline): LGHDT, YNNKEL (reference sequence). The CDR3 consists of 16 residues. CDR3 loop: CASSQVMGLSYNEQFF. The CDR3 coding sequence is TGTGCCAGCAGCCAAGTCATGGGCCTGTCCTACAATGAGCAGTTCTTC.

The rearrangement joins TRBV28 to TRBJ2-7; D is undetermined. Trimming took off 2 bases at V and 0 bases at J, with 11 bases between the two ends. The germline CDR1 and CDR2 sequences are MDHEN and SYDVKM. The CDR3 is 15 residues long. The CDR3 DNA sequence: TGTGCCAGCAGTTTAATGAGCGCACTCTCCTACGAGCAGTACTTC. It codes for CASSLMSALSYEQYF.

This chain connects TRBV24-1 to TRBJ2-4; no firm D call. V lost 0 bases to trimming and J lost 3 bases, with 14 bases between them. This CDR3 contains 17 residues. Germline V gene sequence: CDR1 KGHDR, CDR2 SFDVKD. In DNA form, the CDR3 reads TGTGCCACCAGTGATTTGCATAGTACGAGTGGCAAAAACATTCAGTACTTC. It encodes CATSDLHSTSGKNIQYF.

V usage is TRBV28 and J usage is TRBJ1-5; 8 nucleotides agree with TRBD1. This CDR3 is built from 14 residues. V trimming: 6 bases; J trimming: 6 bases; junction bases outside the gene matches: 7. Germline values: CDR1 MDHEN, CDR2 SYDVKM. CDR3 nucleotide sequence: TGTGCCAGCAGCCAGACAGGGGCTGGTCAGCCCCAGCATTTT. As protein: CASSQTGAGQPQHF.

The chain combines TRBV6-5 with TRBJ1-1; D ambiguous. V was cut by 1 base and J by 4 bases, with 10 bases left in between. CDR3 length equals 14 residues. Germline CDR1 and CDR2: MNHEY and SVGAGI. CDR3 in DNA: TGTGCCAGCAGTTACTGGCAGGAAGGCACTGAAGCTTTCTTT. As protein: CASSYWQEGTEAFF.

This clone was counted only a few times. The chain couples TRBV30 to TRBJ1-4; D is perhaps TRBD1 (6 bases). The V end lost 0 bases, the J end lost 8 bases, and 13 bases lay between the germline ends. The length of the CDR3 is 14 residues. Germline V CDR1 and CDR2: GTSNPN, SVGIG (reference sequence). CDR3 DNA: TGTGCCTGGAGTGTAGGGGGAAGCTACGAAAAACTGTTTTTT. Translating gives CAWSVGGSYEKLFF.

The chain combines TRBV7-9 with TRBJ1-5, with 8 bases identical to TRBD1. This CDR3 is built from 15 residues. Germline CDR1 is SEHNR and CDR2 is FQNEAQ (reference sequence). Trimming removed 5 bases from V and 7 bases from J; junction bases left unmatched: 10. CDR3 sequence: CASSQGTGRGQPQHF. In nucleotides, the CDR3 is TGTGCCAGCAGCCAAGGGACAGGTAGGGGCCAGCCCCAGCATTTT.

The rearrangement links TRBV18 to TRBJ1-2; D gene unclear. The CDR3 spans 13 residues. Germline V gene data show CDR1 as KGHSH and CDR2 as LQKENI. V was trimmed by 2 bases and J by 7 bases, leaving 11 bases between them. The CDR3 DNA sequence: TGTGCCAGCTCACCAACTTCCGAGGGTGGCTACACCTTC. This encodes CASSPTSEGGYTF.

V usage is TRBV7-9 and J usage is TRBJ2-7; D is perhaps TRBD1 (7 bases). The germline V gene has CDR1 SEHNR and CDR2 FQNEAQ (reference sequence). Trimming left V 5 bases short and J 3 bases short, with 20 bases between. The CDR3 loop spans 16 amino acids. DNA of the CDR3: TGTGCCAGCAGCCAAGAGGGGGCAGGGACTCTCTACGAGCAGTACTTC. Residues: CASSQEGAGTLYEQYF.

This sequence joins TRBV6-4 and TRBJ2-7; D gene uncertain. This CDR3 contains 17 residues. Germline V gene data show CDR1 as MRHNA and CDR2 as SNTAGT. Trimming cost V 4 bases and J 3 bases, with 22 bases left between them. The CDR3: CASSGTPPHRVHYEQYF. Written as DNA, the CDR3 is TGTGCCAGCAGTGGCACGCCCCCCCATCGAGTCCACTACGAGCAGTACTTC.